Listed below are T cell receptor beta chains from one sample, sequenced in a study of response to subunit inactivated influenza vaccine. TCRdb independently ran MiXCR on the RT-PCR reads; one entry per CDR3 protein. Here the sample spans roughly 500,000 distinct CDR3 sequences, approximately 15% being singletons. The sample here was CD4+ T cells sorted from PBMCs, taken around 2 years after vaccination. These receptors were collected from a man aged 45 to 70 who received an inactivated influenza vaccine. Both conserved end residues are part of each CDR3. Each record gives: J gene, V gene, D gene, clone size, CDR3 protein, CDR3 DNA. D genes are given only for firm matches. Expanded clones get a size class; other rows say once, few or many, or leave the size out.

TRBJ1-5	TRBV5-5	.	.	CASSFWGRSDQPQHF	TGTGCCAGCAGCTTCTGGGGTCGAAGTGATCAGCCCCAGCATTTT
TRBJ2-5	TRBV7-2	.	.	CASSLAVLAETQYF	TGTGCCAGCAGCTTAGCCGTCCTTGCAGAGACCCAGTACTTC
TRBJ2-3	TRBV15	.	.	CATSRAAASTDTQYF	TGTGCCACCAGCAGAGCGGCTGCTAGCACAGATACGCAGTATTTT
TRBJ1-1	TRBV3-1	TRBD1	many	CASRGPGQGNTEAFF	TGTGCCAGCAGGGGCCCGGGACAGGGAAACACTGAAGCTTTCTTT
TRBJ2-2	TRBV15	TRBD1	.	CATSRGGQGNTGELFF	TGTGCCACCAGCAGAGGGGGACAGGGCAACACCGGGGAGCTGTTTTTT
TRBJ2-7	TRBV20-1	TRBD2	.	CSAREAGTSPHEQYF	TGCAGTGCTAGAGAAGCCGGGACTAGTCCCCACGAGCAGTACTTC
TRBJ1-5	TRBV2	.	few	CASRPGEIQPQHF	TGTGCCAGCAGACCGGGGGAGATTCAGCCCCAGCATTTT
TRBJ2-7	TRBV5-5	.	few	CASSFHNGFTEQYF	TGTGCCAGCAGCTTTCACAACGGGTTCACCGAGCAGTACTTC
TRBJ2-3	TRBV15	.	many	CATSRDNPQGGYTQYF	TGTGCCACCAGCAGAGATAACCCCCAGGGAGGTTATACGCAGTATTTT
TRBJ1-6	TRBV5-1	.	.	CASSLPGDNNSPLHF	TGCGCCAGCAGCTTACCAGGGGACAACAATTCACCCCTCCACTTT
TRBJ2-7	TRBV7-2	TRBD2	.	CASSFIAGEGEQYF	TGTGCCAGCAGCTTCATAGCGGGAGAGGGCGAGCAGTACTTC
TRBJ2-5	TRBV6-1	.	.	CASSQGSLLDSQETQYF	TGTGCCAGCAGTCAGGGTTCGCTTTTGGACAGTCAAGAGACCCAGTACTTC
TRBJ1-2	TRBV15	.	.	CATSRGGDGGYTF	TGTGCCACCAGCAGAGGCGGCGATGGAGGCTACACCTTC
TRBJ2-7	TRBV6-5	.	.	CASSYGLNRGYEQYF	TGTGCCAGCAGTTACGGCCTTAACCGGGGCTACGAGCAGTACTTC
TRBJ1-3	TRBV3-1	.	.	CASSQGAPGNTIYF	TGTGCCAGCAGCCAGGGCGCCCCTGGAAACACCATATATTTT
TRBJ2-3	TRBV4-3	.	.	CASSPGGRGDTQYF	TGCGCCAGCAGCCCCGGGGGTAGAGGGGATACGCAGTATTTT
TRBJ2-7	TRBV9	.	few	CASSIGQGTYEQYF	TGTGCCAGCAGTATAGGTCAGGGGACCTACGAGCAGTACTTC
TRBJ2-4	TRBV2	.	.	CASSGGPIGSGAKNIQYF	TGTGCCAGCAGTGGTGGCCCAATTGGGAGTGGAGCCAAAAACATTCAGTACTTC
TRBJ2-3	TRBV3-1	.	few	CASSQVGWGTSTDTQYF	TGTGCCAGCAGCCAAGTTGGGTGGGGTACTAGCACAGATACGCAGTATTTT
TRBJ1-6	TRBV19	TRBD1	few	CASNRDRNSPLHF	TGTGCCAGTAACCGGGACAGGAATTCACCCCTCCACTTT
TRBJ2-1	TRBV3-1	TRBD2	.	CASSLERGGQFF	TGTGCCAGCAGCCTTGAACGGGGGGGGCAGTTCTTC
TRBJ2-3	TRBV7-2	TRBD2	few	CASSPETSGGAAQYF	TGTGCCAGCAGCCCCGAGACTAGCGGGGGGGCCGCGCAGTATTTT
TRBJ2-2	TRBV24-1	TRBD2	.	CATQLAGGNTGELFF	TGTGCCACCCAGCTAGCGGGGGGAAACACCGGGGAGCTGTTTTTT
TRBJ2-3	TRBV5-1	.	.	CASSLPGAVTDTQYF	TGCGCCAGCAGCTTACCAGGGGCCGTAACAGATACGCAGTATTTT